This TCR beta chain was sequenced during a study of T cell repertoires in cytomegalovirus infection. The CDR3 runs 16 residues. CDR1 is SGHAT and CDR2 is FQNNGV in the germline V gene. J gave up 5 bases and V 0 bases, and 7 bases lay outside the gene matches. Via MiXCR, TCRdb re-called the reads, giving one row per CDR3 protein. This sample carries 150,000 to 160,000 distinct CDR3 sequences, 23% of them seen once, and the ten largest clones take around 9.9%. Sequencing was done on a sample of PBMCs. The rearrangement uses TRBV11-2 and TRBJ2-5; 9 bases are shared with TRBD2. The clonotype was recovered from a human donor in good health (CMV status not recorded). Some clones in this sample may be carry-over from other donors' samples. The CDR3 DNA reads TGTGCCAGCAGCTTAGAGTTAGCGGGGGTCGGCGAGACCCAGTACTTC. This gives the protein CASSLELAGVGETQYF.